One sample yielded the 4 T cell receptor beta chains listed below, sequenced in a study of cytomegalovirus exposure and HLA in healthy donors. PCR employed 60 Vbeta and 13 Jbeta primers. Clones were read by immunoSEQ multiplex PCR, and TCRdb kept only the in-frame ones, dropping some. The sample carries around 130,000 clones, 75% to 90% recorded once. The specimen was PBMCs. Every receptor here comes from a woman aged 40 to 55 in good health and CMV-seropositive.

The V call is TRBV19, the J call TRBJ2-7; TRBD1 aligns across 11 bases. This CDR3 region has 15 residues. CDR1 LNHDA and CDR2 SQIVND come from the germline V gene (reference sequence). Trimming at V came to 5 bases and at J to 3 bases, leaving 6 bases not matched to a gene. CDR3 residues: CASSEYGTGGYEQYF. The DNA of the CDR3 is TGTGCCAGTAGTGAATACGGGACAGGGGGCTACGAGCAGTACTTC.

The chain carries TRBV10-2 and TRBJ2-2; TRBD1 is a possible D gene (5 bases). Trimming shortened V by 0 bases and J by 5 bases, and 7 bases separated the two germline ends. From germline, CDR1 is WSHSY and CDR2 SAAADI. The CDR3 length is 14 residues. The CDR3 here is CASSESGQTGELFF. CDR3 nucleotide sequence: TGCGCCAGCAGTGAGTCGGGGCAGACCGGGGAGCTGTTTTTT.

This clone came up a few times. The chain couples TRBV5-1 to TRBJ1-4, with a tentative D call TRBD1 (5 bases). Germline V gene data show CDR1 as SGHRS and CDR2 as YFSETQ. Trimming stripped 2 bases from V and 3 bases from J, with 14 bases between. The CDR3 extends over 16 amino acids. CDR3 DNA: TGCGCCAGCAGCTTTGGGACTCAGGGAGCTAATGAAAAACTGTTTTTT. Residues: CASSFGTQGANEKLFF.

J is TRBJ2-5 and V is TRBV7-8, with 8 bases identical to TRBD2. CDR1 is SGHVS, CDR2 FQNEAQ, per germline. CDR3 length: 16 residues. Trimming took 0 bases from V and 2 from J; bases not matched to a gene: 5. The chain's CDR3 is CASSLAGGAGQETQYF. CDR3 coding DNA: TGTGCCAGCAGCTTAGCCGGGGGGGCGGGGCAAGAGACCCAGTACTTC.